This T cell receptor (beta chain) was identified during a study of blood T cell repertoires in COVID-19. Germline V gives CDR1 SEHNR, CDR2 FQNEAQ (reference sequence). The J segment lost 2 bases and the V segment lost 5 bases, leaving 10 bases of the junction unmatched. CDR3 length: 18 amino acids. Measured with immunoSEQ multiplex PCR; TCRdb has only the in-frame clones, and not every one. The table records roughly 120,000 clones, roughly 88% of them present only once. This chain joins TRBV7-9 and TRBJ2-6, with TRBD1 matching over 9 bases. Sequencing input: peripheral blood. The source is a human donor in a cohort sampled during active COVID-19. Here the CDR3 DNA reads TGTGCCAGCAGCGACCGGGACAGGGCTAAGACTGGGGCCAACGTCCTGACTTTC. Protein: CASSDRDRAKTGANVLTF.